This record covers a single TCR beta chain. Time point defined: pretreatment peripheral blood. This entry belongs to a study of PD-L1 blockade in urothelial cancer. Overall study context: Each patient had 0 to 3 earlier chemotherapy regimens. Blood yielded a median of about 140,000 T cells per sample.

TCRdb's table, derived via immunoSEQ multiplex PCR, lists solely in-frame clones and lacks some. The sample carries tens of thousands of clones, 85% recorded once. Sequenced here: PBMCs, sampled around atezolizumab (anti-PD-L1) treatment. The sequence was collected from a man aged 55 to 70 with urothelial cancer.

The CDR3 DNA is TGTGCCAGCAGTAGCGGAAACACAGATACGCAGTATTTT. Translating it yields CASSSGNTDTQYF. J is TRBJ2-3 and V is TRBV27, with D possibly being TRBD2 (5 bases). V was clipped by 5 bases and J by 2 bases, with 8 bases between them. From germline, CDR1 is MNHEY and CDR2 SMNVEV (reference sequence). This CDR3 has 13 amino acids.